This TCR beta chain was sequenced in a study of blood T cell repertoires in COVID-19. For the study at large: T cells, B-cell-depleted T cells, or PBMCs provided the cDNA or gDNA that served as material.

This clone was seen a few times. All enrollees were roughly 18 to 89 years old and from roughly 22 US areas. Per the original data handling: Amplification with reference gene primers provided the estimates of nucleated cell counts. Method: immunoSEQ multiplex PCR; TCRdb's copy keeps in-frame clones and lacks some. V, J and clone size were drawn from that table, and D and trimming were deduced from the DNA. Of approximately 130,000 clones detected, around 86% appear once; the ten largest clones hold approximately 20%. Sample: PBMCs or T cells enriched from blood (not recorded which). The receptor's source is a man aged 25 to 40 who had recovered from COVID-19.

The CDR3 reads CASSKSGTGSSRELFF. The CDR3 bases are TGTGCCAGCAGCAAGTCCGGGACAGGGTCGTCCAGGGAGCTGTTTTTT. The chain joins TRBV7-2 to TRBJ2-2, with TRBD1 matching over 9 bases. Looked up from germline, CDR1 is SGHTA and CDR2 is FQGNSA. The junction had 13 bases not matched to a gene; V was cut back by 5 bases and J by 9 bases. There are 16 residues in the CDR3.